This T cell receptor (beta chain) was identified in a study of long-term antiretroviral therapy in people with HIV (dated by TCRdb to between 2022 and 2023). About the full investigation: The earliest samples were collected approximately a decade before the 2015 WHO recommendation for immediate ART, a period when ART was typically delayed until CD4 counts fell. A retrospective serial study tested whether changes in peripheral blood TRB repertoire composition and diversity were associated with ART initiation and durable HIV suppression. From 30 adults with confirmed HIV infection, the cohort provided 192 cryopreserved PBMC samples, gathered serially across a mean of approximately six years (range 1-12). Of the 30 to 35 participants with HIV, more than 10 were female. No cross-contamination during QIAcube processing was shown when test extractions of a monoclonal T-cell line were performed alongside roughly 30 polyclonal samples.

General conclusions and limits of the study: Owing to limited PBMC availability, only the TCR beta chain was sequenced, without alpha chain pairing. Samples dated from about 2003 to 2018, and the ART regimens used may be less effective than current ones. Compared with controls, HIV repertoires had narrower CDR3 length ranges, and the network structure pointed to an antigen-experienced repertoire that shifted only slightly toward naive after ART. Because pre-ART samples had limited cell numbers, unsorted PBMC were profiled rather than sorted CD4+ and CD8+ T cells. At every time point, the repertoire was dominated by expanded TRB clones first identified before ART initiation, although this dominance fluctuated and, in many PLHIV, declined after ART. A significant increase in TRB diversity was found to be associated with ART initiation, although TRB diversity was observed to remain significantly below that of transplant donor controls even after long-term ART. No data were available on ART adherence, viral resistance or therapy changes, limiting inferences about post-ART repertoire changes.

To be included, a participant needed at least one PBMC sample from before ART initiation plus at least two post-ART samples. All participants with HIV were treated in the United States of America. Before DNA extraction, cryopreserved samples of about 1-10 million PBMC were thawed and washed. At the time of the earliest PBMC sample, participants with HIV were aged between about 20 and 60 years. PBMC samples from each participant spanned 1-4 timepoints before ART initiation and 2-8 timepoints after ART initiation, with a median of 7 samples. For every participant, serial HIV viral load, CD4+ T-cell count, ART history and demographic data were obtained. Genomic DNA was extracted from unsorted PBMC with a Qiagen kit on a QIAcube, with processing performed in batches of 12 samples. The CDR3 has 15 amino acids, counting the end cysteine and phenylalanine. Only the CDR3 part of the read is kept: 45 bases, read in frame from the first base. Per the germline V gene, SGHDT is the CDR1 and YYEEEE is the CDR2. V sheds 4 bases and J sheds 2 bases, leaving 15 bases between their ends.

Comments on this clone: No antigen is known for it. Qualities for individual bases were not recorded, and no much larger clone is one base off.

The immunoSEQ hsTCRB v3.0 assay was used at survey level resolution for TRB variable region sequencing. The target sequencing depth for TRB was 40,000-50,000 T-cell genomes per sample. Pooled TRB libraries were sequenced on an Illumina MiSeq with a v3 150-cycle kit. On the authors' methods: Repertoire analysis was run in R within a reproducible Nextflow workflow that covered QC, data transformation and analysis. Custom analyses were implemented in LymphoSeq2, an R package for AIRR-Seq data exploration. A few samples that produced fewer than 5000 total TRB sequences were removed, so 150 to 200 HIV repertoires were analyzed. Among the 180 to 200 retained HIV repertoires, some 57 were collected before ART initiation and 120 to 140 were collected after ART initiation. Repertoires were downsampled to 5000 TRB nucleotide sequences, with summary statistics averaged over 100 downsampling iterations. The analysis kept only TRB sequences whose CDR3 regions were at least seven amino acids long. Two measures captured diversity: a Shannon entropy-derived clonality score and the Gini coefficient. In the repertoire networks, any two of the top 5000 CDR3 amino acid sequences were linked whenever the two sequences differed by an edit distance of one. GLIPH2 predicted antigen specificity groups and MHC restriction for TRB CDR3 amino acid sequences. CDR3 amino acid sequences were matched against VDJdb and McPAS-TCR to flag known CMV, EBV, HIV or tissue antigen associations. Pre-ART, post-ART and control groups were compared with Wilcoxon signed-rank tests and Holm-Bonferroni correction. This immuneACCESS table, as held by TCRdb, lists in-frame sequences with V and J called but not all clones. Of the missing ones, under half trace to an unresolved V gene in checked studies; the others have no known cause. The DNA was the basis for D and trimming; V, J and clone size are from that table. A total of about 20,000 clones appear in this sample, nearly 80% of them only once. The ten biggest clones cover approximately 14% of the sample.

The chain is assembled from TRBV5-6 and TRBJ1-2; the D gene identity is not certain. Sequenced material: unsorted PBMCs, taken 0.3 years after starting antiretroviral therapy. The sequence came from a woman aged 50 to 60 with HIV. In nucleotide form, the sequence is TGTGCCAGCAGCAGGACCGAAACATTAAACTATGGCTACACCTTC. This codes for CASSRTETLNYGYTF.